The TCR beta chain under discussion was sequenced for a study of blood T cell repertoires in COVID-19. Across the study: Sites in the United States, Italy and Spain provided acute and convalescent COVID-19 samples.

Seattle patients were enrolled during active infection and followed longitudinally. The data were produced by immunoSEQ multiplex PCR, yet TCRdb's version contains in-frame clones alone and is incomplete. The table shows more than 350,000 clones, with about 90% occurring only once. Germline V gene sequence: CDR1 ENHRY, CDR2 SYGVKD. The CDR3 spans 18 residues. Unmatched junction bases numbered 13, after V lost 8 bases and J lost 1 base. The chain links TRBV10-3 to TRBJ2-2, with 10 bases lining up with TRBD2. The clonotype comes from a woman aged 30 to 39 with COVID-19, enrolled during active disease. Specimen: peripheral blood. Written as DNA, the CDR3 is TGTGCCATCCAATCTCTAGGGCTAGCGGGAGAGAACACCGGGGAGCTGTTTTTT. Protein: CAIQSLGLAGENTGELFF.